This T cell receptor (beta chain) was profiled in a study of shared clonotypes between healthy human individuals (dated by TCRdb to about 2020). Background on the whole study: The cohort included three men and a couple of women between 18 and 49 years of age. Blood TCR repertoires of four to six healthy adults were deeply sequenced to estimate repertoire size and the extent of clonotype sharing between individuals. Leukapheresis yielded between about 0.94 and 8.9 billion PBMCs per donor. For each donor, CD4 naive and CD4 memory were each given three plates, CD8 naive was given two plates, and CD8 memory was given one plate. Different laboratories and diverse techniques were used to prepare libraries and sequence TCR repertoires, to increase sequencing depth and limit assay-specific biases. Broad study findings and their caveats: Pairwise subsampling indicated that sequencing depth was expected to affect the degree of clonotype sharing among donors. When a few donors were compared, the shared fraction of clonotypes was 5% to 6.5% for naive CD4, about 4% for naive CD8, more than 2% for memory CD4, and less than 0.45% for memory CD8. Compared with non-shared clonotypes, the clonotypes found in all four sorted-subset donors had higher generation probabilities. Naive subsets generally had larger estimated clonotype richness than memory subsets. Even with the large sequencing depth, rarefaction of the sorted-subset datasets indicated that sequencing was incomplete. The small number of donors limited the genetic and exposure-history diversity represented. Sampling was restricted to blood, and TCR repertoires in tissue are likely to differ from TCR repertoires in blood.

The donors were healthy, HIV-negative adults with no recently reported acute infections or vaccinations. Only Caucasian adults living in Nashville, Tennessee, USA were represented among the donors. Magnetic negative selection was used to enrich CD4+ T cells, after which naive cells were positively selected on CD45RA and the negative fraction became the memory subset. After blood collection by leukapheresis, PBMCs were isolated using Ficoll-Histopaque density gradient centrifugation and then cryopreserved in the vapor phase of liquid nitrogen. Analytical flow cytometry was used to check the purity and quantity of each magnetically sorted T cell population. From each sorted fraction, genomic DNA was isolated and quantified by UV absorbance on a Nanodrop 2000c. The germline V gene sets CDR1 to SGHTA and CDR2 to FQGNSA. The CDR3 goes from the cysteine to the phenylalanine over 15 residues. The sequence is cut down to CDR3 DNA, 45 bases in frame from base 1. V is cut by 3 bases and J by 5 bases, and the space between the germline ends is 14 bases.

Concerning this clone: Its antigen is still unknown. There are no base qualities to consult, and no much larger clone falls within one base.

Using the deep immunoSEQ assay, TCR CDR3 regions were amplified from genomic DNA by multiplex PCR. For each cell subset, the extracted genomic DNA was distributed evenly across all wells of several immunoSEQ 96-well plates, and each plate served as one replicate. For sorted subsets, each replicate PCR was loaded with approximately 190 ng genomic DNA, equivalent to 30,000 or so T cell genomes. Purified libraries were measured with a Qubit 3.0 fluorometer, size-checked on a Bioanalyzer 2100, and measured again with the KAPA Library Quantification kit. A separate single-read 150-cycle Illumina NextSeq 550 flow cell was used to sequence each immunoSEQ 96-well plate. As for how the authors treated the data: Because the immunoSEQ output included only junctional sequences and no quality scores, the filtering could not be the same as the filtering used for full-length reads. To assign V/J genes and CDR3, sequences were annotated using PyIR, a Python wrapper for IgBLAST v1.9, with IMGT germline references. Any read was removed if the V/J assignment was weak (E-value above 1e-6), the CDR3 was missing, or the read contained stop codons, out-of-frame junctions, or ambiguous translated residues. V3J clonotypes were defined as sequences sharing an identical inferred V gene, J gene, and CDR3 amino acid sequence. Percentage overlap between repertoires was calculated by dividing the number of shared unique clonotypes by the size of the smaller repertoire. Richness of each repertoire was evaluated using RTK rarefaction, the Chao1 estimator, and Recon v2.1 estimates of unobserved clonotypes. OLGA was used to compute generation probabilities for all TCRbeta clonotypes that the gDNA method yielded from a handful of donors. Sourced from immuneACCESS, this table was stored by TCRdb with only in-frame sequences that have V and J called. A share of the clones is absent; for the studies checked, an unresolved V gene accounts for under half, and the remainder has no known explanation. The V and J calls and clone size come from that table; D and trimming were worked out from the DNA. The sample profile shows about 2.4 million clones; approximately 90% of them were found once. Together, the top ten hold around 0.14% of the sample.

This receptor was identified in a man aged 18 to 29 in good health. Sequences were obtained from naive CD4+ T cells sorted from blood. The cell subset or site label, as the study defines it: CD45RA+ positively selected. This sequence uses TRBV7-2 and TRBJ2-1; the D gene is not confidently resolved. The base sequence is TGTGCCAGCAGCTTGGCCGGACGGAATAACAATGAGCAGTTCTTC. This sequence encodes CASSLAGRNNNEQFF.